The T cell receptor (beta chain) under discussion was sequenced for a study of blood T cell repertoires in COVID-19 (TCRdb year 2020). Some background on the complete study: Collaborator samples came from the United States, Italy and Spain and covered acute and convalescent phases of COVID-19. Deeply sampled blood TCRbeta repertoires from subjects exposed to, actively infected with, or recovered from COVID-19 were included in the dataset. Where available, HLA class I and class II types were taken from metadata supplied by the sample provider and were not determined by assay-based typing. The repertoires were released in a freely available public database meant as a resource for research on the immune response to SARS-CoV-2. Samples were obtained from the ongoing ImmuneRACE study (first 160 participants) and from 1,254 subjects provided by 6 global collaborators. A de-identified subject ID, COVID-19 status, age in years and sex were almost always included in the sample metadata. The prospective study material was composed of cDNA or gDNA derived from T cells, B-cell-depleted T cells, or PBMCs. Overall results and qualifications from the work: The quantity of clinical and demographic metadata differed by source and by participant and was supplied without curation.

This clone was detected ten times or more. There is no known antigen for this receptor. The record has no base qualities; no much larger clone is one base away. The immunoSEQ Assay, a bias-controlled multiplex PCR, was used to amplify TCRbeta CDR3 regions from genomic DNA. For the original study's pipeline: Nucleated cell counts per sample were estimated from amplification of reference gene primers within the assay. To quantify the absolute abundance of each unique TCRbeta CDR3 rearrangement, sequence reads were collapsed and filtered. For each sample, productive Simpson clonality was calculated as the square root of Simpson's diversity index across productive rearrangements. Sourced from immuneACCESS, this table was stored by TCRdb with only in-frame sequences that have V and J called. A share of the clones is absent; for the studies checked, an unresolved V gene accounts for under half, and the remainder has no known explanation. D and trimming come from the DNA, and the V and J calls and clone size come from that table. Present in this sample are fewer than 350,000 clones, roughly 93% of which were seen just once. The ten top clones hold 2% to 2.5% of the sample.

V and J are truncated by 2 bases and 3 bases respectively, leaving an intervening sequence of 11 bases. The CDR3 runs 14 residues from the cysteine to the phenylalanine. Only CDR3 DNA remains: 42 bases, in frame from the first base. Reading the germline V gene gives CDR1 MNHEY and CDR2 SVGEGT. Participants in the prospective study were aged roughly 18 to 100 years, lived in under 30 United States geographic areas, and enrolled through a virtual design. To assign participants to cohorts, the prospective study relied on clinical history that participants themselves reported in a screening survey and a study questionnaire. Mobile phlebotomists in the prospective study collected whole blood, serum and a nasopharyngeal or oropharyngeal swab from every participant. Over a roughly 2-month period, participants in the prospective study had the option of providing additional blood draws and questionnaires. Prospective study blood samples were shipped either frozen or at room temperature before DNA extraction.

The source of this sequence is a woman in her 40s with acute COVID-19. The rearranged segments are TRBV6-2 or TRBV6-3 and TRBJ2-7, with an unclear D gene assignment. Sequenced input: PBMCs or T cells enriched from blood (not recorded which). For the CDR3, the sequence is CASSYSHMVYEQYF. The sequenced DNA is TGTGCCAGCAGTTACAGCCATATGGTCTACGAGCAGTACTTC.